This T cell receptor (beta chain) stems from a study of T cells in Graves' hyperthyroidism and ophthalmopathy. There were TCR beta CDR3 regions amplified from RNA transcripts. HTBI primers were used for first-round RT-PCR of the TCR CDR3. TCRdb reprocessed the multiplex PCR reads with MiXCR, giving one entry per CDR3 protein. Altogether around 690,000 distinct CDR3 sequences are present, about 20% being singletons, with the ten largest covering roughly 30%. Study outcomes and limitations: Ophthalmopathy, which appeared later, was predicted by the model a median around 6.5 months before onset. Researchers found most expanded thyroid clonotypes above 0.001 in blood as well.

After removal of 1 base from V and 4 bases from J, the junction contained 5 bases not matched to a gene. The CDR3 consists of 15 residues. The germline V gene encodes CDR1 MNHNS and CDR2 SASEGT. The study left out patients who had uncontrolled infection, other autoimmune disease, pregnancy or lactation. Out of around 10 ml of fresh peripheral blood came the PBMCs. This clonotype was seen a few times. Its antigen remains unidentified. The rearrangement uses TRBV6-1 and TRBJ2-7; TRBD1 aligns across 9 bases. The sequencing input was blood. The source is a man aged 25-45 years with Graves' ophthalmopathy. CDR3 in amino acids: CASSEDGTGRYEQYF. In DNA, the CDR3 is TGTGCCAGCAGTGAAGACGGGACAGGGAGGTACGAGCAGTACTTC.